The sequence of this T cell receptor (beta chain) was determined in a study of T-cell reconstitution after alpha-beta-depleted transplantation in children. This clonotype occurred many times. V was pared by 4 bases and J by 4 bases, with 23 bases between. The CDR3 extends over 17 amino acids. Germline CDR1 SGHKS, CDR2 YYEKEE (reference sequence). Unique molecular identifiers were incorporated when the TCRbeta library was constructed. TCRdb called the PCR reads again in MiXCR, with one record for every CDR3 protein. The table has about 640,000 distinct CDR3 sequences, over 15% seen once. The sample in question was PBMCs from the stem cell graft donor, obtained from the stem cell graft. This chain uses TRBV5-5 with TRBJ1-1; D is unclear. The receptor was isolated from a human donor who donated a stem cell graft to a child with acute myeloid leukemia. In DNA, the CDR3 is TGTGCCAGCAGCCGGGGTACCGTAGTGGGGATCGGCACTGAAGCTTTCTTT. The encoded protein is CASSRGTVVGIGTEAFF.